Sequencing of this TCR beta chain was carried out in a study of blood T cell repertoires in COVID-19. CDR3 size: 15 residues. Per the germline V gene, CDR1 is MNHEY and CDR2 is SMNVEV (reference sequence). V shed 8 bases, J shed 3 bases, and the junction held 13 bases outside the gene matches. Only in-frame clones appear in the TCRdb table, and some are missing; sequencing was by immunoSEQ multiplex PCR. This sample has 130,000 to 150,000 clones, with 84% found just once. The material sequenced was peripheral blood. This TCR was sampled from a woman aged 50 to 60 in a cohort sampled during active or convalescent COVID-19. The chain employs TRBV27 and TRBJ2-7; 7 nucleotides match TRBD2. The CDR3 region has the DNA TGTGCCAGCCAAGAGGGCGGGGGTTACGGCTACGAGCAGTACTTC. This sequence encodes CASQEGGGYGYEQYF.